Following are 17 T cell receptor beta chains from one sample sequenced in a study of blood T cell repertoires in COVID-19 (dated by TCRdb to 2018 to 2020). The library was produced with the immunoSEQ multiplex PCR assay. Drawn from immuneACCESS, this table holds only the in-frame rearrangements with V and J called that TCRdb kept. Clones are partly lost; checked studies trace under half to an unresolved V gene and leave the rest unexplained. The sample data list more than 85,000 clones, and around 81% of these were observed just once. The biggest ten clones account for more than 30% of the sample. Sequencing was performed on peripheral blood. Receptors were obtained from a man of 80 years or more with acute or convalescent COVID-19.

CDR3 sequence reads: CASGLPYGQAGNTIYF. The CDR3 DNA follows: TGTGCTAGTGGTTTGCCCTACGGACAGGCTGGAAACACCATATATTTT. This sequence joins TRBV12-5 and TRBJ1-3; TRBD1 matches 7 bases. This CDR3 has 16 residues. Trimming at V came to 2 bases and at J to 2 bases, leaving 6 bases not matched to a gene. The germline CDR1 and CDR2 sequences are LGHNT and FRNRAP.

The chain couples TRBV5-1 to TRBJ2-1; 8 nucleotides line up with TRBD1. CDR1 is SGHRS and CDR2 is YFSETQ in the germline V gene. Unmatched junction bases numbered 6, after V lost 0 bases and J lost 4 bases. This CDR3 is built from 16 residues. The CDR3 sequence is CASSLEAGGLYNEQFF. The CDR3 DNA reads TGCGCCAGCAGCTTGGAGGCAGGGGGCCTTTACAATGAGCAGTTCTTC.

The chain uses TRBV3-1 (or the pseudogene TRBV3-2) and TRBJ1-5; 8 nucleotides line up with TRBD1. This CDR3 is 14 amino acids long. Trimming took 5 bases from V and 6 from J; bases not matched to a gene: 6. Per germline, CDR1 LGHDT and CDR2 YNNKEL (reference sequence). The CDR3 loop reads CASSSRQGTQPQHF. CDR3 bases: TGTGCCAGCAGCTCCCGACAGGGGACTCAGCCCCAGCATTTT.

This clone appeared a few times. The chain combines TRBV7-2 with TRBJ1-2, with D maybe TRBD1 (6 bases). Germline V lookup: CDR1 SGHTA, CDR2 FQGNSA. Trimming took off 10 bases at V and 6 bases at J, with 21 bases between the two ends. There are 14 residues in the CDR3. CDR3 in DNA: TGTGCCACCGAAAACCGGGGGGCCCTCGATGGCTACACCTTC. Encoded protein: CATENRGALDGYTF.

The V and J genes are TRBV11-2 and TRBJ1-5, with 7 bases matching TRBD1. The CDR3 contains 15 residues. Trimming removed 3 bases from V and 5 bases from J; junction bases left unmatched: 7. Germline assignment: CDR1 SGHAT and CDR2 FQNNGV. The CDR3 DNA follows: TGTGCCAGCAGCTTTGACGGGACAGCTCATCAGCCCCAGCATTTT. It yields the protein CASSFDGTAHQPQHF.

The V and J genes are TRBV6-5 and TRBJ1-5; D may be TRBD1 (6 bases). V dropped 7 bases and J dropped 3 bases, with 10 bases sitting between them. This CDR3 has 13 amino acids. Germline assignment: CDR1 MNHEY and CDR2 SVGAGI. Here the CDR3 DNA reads TGTGCCAGCAAATGGGACAACAATCAGCCCCAGCATTTT. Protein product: CASKWDNNQPQHF.

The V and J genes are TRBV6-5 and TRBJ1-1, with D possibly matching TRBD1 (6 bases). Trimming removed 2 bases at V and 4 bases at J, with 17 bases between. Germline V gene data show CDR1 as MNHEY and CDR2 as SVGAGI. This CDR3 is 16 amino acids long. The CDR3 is CASSYRGTGRGTEAFF. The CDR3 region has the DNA TGTGCCAGCAGTTACCGGGGAACAGGGAGAGGCACTGAAGCTTTCTTT.

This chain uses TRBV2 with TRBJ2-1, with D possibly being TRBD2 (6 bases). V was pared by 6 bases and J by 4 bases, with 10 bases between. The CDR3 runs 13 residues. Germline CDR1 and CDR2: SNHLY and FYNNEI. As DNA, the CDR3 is TGTGCCAGCAGCGGACTACAATACAATGAGCAGTTCTTC. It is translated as CASSGLQYNEQFF.

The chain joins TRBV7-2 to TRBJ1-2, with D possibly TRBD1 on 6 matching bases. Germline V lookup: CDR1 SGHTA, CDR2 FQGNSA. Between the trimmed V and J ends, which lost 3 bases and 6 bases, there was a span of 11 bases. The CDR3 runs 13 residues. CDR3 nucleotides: TGTGCCAGCAGCTTCCAGAACAGGGATGGCTACACCTTC. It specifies CASSFQNRDGYTF.

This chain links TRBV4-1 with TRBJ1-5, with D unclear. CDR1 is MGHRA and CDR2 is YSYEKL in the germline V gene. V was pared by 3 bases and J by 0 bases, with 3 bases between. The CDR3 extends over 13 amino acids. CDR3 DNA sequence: TGCGCCAGCAGCCAGAGTAGCAATCAGCCCCAGCATTTT. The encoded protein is CASSQSSNQPQHF.

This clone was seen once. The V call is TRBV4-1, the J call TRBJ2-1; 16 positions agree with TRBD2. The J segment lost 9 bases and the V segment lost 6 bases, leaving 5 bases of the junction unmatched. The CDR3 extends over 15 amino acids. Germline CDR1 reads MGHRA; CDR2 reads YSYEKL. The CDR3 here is CASRGLAGGRGEQFF. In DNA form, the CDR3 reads TGCGCCAGCAGGGGACTAGCGGGAGGGCGGGGTGAGCAGTTCTTC.

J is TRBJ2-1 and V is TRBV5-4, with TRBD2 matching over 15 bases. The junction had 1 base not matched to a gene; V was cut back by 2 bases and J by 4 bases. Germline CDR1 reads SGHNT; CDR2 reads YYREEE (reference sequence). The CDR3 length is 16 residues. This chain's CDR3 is CASSFGLAGGYNEQFF. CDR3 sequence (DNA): TGTGCCAGCAGCTTTGGACTAGCGGGAGGGTACAATGAGCAGTTCTTC.

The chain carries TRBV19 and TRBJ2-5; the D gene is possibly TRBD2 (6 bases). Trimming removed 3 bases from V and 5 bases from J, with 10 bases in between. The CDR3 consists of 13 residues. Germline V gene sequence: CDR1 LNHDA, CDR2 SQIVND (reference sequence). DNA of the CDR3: TGTGCCAGTAGTATGGGGGGAGAGGAGACCCAGTACTTC. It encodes CASSMGGEETQYF.

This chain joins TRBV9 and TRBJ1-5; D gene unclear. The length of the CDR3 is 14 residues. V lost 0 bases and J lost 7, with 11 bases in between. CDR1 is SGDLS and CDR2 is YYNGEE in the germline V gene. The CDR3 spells CASSVGPLNQPQHF. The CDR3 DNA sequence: TGTGCCAGCAGCGTAGGGCCCCTCAACCAGCCCCAGCATTTT.

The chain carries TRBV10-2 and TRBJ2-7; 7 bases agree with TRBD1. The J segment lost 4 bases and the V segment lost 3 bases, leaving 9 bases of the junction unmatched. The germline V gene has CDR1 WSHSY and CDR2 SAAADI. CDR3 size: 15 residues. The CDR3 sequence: CASSDPSRGLYEQYF. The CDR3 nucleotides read TGCGCCAGCAGTGACCCGTCAAGGGGGCTATACGAGCAGTACTTC.

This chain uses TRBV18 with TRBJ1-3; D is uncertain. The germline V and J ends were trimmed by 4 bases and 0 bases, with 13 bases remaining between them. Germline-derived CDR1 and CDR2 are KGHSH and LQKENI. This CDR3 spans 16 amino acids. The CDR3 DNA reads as TGTGCCAGCTCACGAGACGGAGGTTACTCTGGAAACACCATATATTTT. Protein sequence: CASSRDGGYSGNTIYF.

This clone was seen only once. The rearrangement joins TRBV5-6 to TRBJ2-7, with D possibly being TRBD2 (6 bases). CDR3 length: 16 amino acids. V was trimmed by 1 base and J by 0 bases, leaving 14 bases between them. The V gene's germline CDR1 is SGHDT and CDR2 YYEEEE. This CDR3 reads CASSLPGVGRSYEQYF. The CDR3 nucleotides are TGTGCCAGCAGCTTGCCGGGGGTCGGACGCTCCTACGAGCAGTACTTC. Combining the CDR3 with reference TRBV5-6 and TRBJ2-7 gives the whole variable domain DAGVTQSPTHLIKTRGQQVTLRCSPKSGHDTVSWYQQALGQGPQFIFQYYEEEERQRGNFPDRFSGHQFPNYSSELNVNALLLGDSALYLCASSLPGVGRSYEQYFGPGTRLTVT.